The 5 T cell receptor beta chains presented below share a single source sample, sequenced in a study of T-cell reconstitution after alpha-beta-depleted transplantation in children. Unique molecular identifiers were used to barcode this TCRbeta library. TCRdb called the PCR reads again in MiXCR, with one record for every CDR3 protein. The sample lists a few hundred thousand distinct CDR3 sequences, around 27% occurring once. Sequencing used PBMCs, obtained before TCRalphabeta/CD19-depleted stem cell transplant. Receptors originate from a boy younger than two with Wiskott-Aldrich syndrome, due to receive a stem cell transplant.

This clonotype was seen more than once but under ten times. The chain employs TRBV15 and TRBJ1-5; 7 positions agree with TRBD1. The CDR3 covers 15 residues. In germline, CDR1 is LNHNV, CDR2 YYDKDF (reference sequence). V lost 0 bases to trimming and J lost 4 bases; unmatched junction nucleotides: 3. The CDR3 nucleotides read TGTGCCACCAGCAGAGAACAGGGGACAAATCAGCCCCAGCATTTT. This codes for CATSREQGTNQPQHF. Using reference TRBV15 and TRBJ1-5 for the parts outside the CDR3, the full variable domain is DAMVIQNPRYQVTQFGKPVTLSCSQTLNHNVMYWYQQKSSQAPKLLFHYYDKDFNNEADTPDNFQSRRPNTSFCFLDIRSPGLGDTAMYLCATSREQGTNQPQHFGDGTRLSIL.

This clonotype has more than one count but fewer than ten. The chain is built from TRBV5-1 and TRBJ2-1; 8 nucleotides line up with TRBD2. V trimming: 3 bases; J trimming: 7 bases; junction bases outside the gene matches: 6. The CDR3 length is 14 residues. Germline V CDR1 and CDR2: SGHRS, YFSETQ. For the CDR3, the DNA is TGCGCCAGCAGCTATACGGGAGGGATAAATGAGCAGTTCTTC. This codes for CASSYTGGINEQFF. The full variable domain, its missing parts supplied by reference TRBV5-1 and TRBJ2-1, is KAGVTQTPRYLIKTRGQQVTLSCSPISGHRSVSWYQQTPGQGLQFLFEYFSETQRNKGNFPGRFSGRQFSNSRSEMNVSTLELGDSALYLCASSYTGGINEQFFGPGTRLTVL.

This clonotype was counted between two and nine times. The chain joins TRBV7-3 to TRBJ2-1; D not resolved. The germline V gene encodes CDR1 SGHTA and CDR2 FQGTGA. CDR3 length: 21 amino acids. The germline V and J ends were trimmed by 3 bases and 4 bases, with 31 bases remaining between them. The CDR3 loop reads CASSLGRIKTHYSPNYNEQFF. DNA for the CDR3: TGTGCCAGCAGCTTGGGCAGGATCAAAACACATTACAGCCCAAATTACAATGAGCAGTTCTTC.

J is TRBJ2-1 and V is TRBV12-3 or TRBV12-4, with 11 positions matching TRBD2. The CDR3 totals 14 residues. V lost 6 bases and J lost 4; bases outside the gene matches: 2. The DNA for the CDR3 is TGTGCCAGCAGACGGACTAGCGGGTACAATGAGCAGTTCTTC. This sequence encodes CASRRTSGYNEQFF.

The rearrangement joins TRBV19 to TRBJ1-1; D is unclear. The CDR3 is 15 residues long. Deletions cut 5 bases from V and 1 base from J, with 14 bases between. Germline CDR1 and CDR2: LNHDA and SQIVND (reference sequence). CDR3 coding DNA: TGTGCCAGTAGTCCCGGTCGGCACACGAACACTGAAGCTTTCTTT. This codes for CASSPGRHTNTEAFF. The variable domain in full, completed from reference TRBV19 and TRBJ1-1, reads DGGITQSPKYLFRKEGQNVTLSCEQNLNHDAMYWYRQDPGQGLRLIYYSQIVNDFQKGDIAEGYSVSREKKESFPLTVTSAQKNPTAFYLCASSPGRHTNTEAFFGQGTRLTVV.